The TCR beta chain described here comes from a study of blood T cell repertoires in COVID-19. The CDR3 loop spans 15 amino acids. CDR1 is SGHTA, CDR2 FQGTGA, per germline. Trimming pared 5 bases from V and 6 bases from J, leaving 18 bases between. TCRdb's copy holds only in-frame clones and misses some; the assay was immunoSEQ multiplex PCR. The table records hundreds of thousands of clones, 75% to 90% of them present only once. This chain joins TRBV7-3 and TRBJ2-3; D perhaps matches TRBD2 (6 bases). Specimen: PBMCs or T cells enriched from blood (not recorded which). The sequence was collected from a man aged 25 to 45 who had recovered from COVID-19. For the CDR3, the DNA is TGTGCCAGCAGCCCATCGGGACCGAGCGGGGATACGCAGTATTTT. It specifies CASSPSGPSGDTQYF.